These T cell receptor beta chains were read from a single sample in a study of T cells after yellow fever vaccination. From the 5' RACE reads, TCRdb called clonotypes with MiXCR, one entry per CDR3 protein. The sample consists of over 200,000 distinct CDR3 sequences, more than 6.5% of them appearing once. Here the sequenced sample was CD4+ T cells sorted from PBMCs, taken on the day of the yellow fever booster vaccination. The receptors were gathered from a man aged 25-40 years who received the YFV17D yellow fever vaccine. CDR3s include the opening cysteine and the closing phenylalanine or tryptophan. The order of the fields is V gene, J gene, D gene, clone size, CDR3 DNA, CDR3 protein. D genes are given only for firm matches. Expanded clones are given a class, and other clones once, few, many or no size at all.

TRBV27	TRBJ2-1	TRBD2	many	TGTGCCAGCAGTTTATCGACTAGCGGGAGAGTTGATGAGCAGTTCTTC	CASSLSTSGRVDEQFF
TRBV20-1	TRBJ2-2	.	few	TGCAGTGCGAACAAGAACACCGGGGAGCTGTTTTTT	CSANKNTGELFF
TRBV6-2/TRBV6-3	TRBJ2-2	TRBD1	many	TGTGCCAGCAGCAACAGGGACAGGGTCCCCGGGGAGCTGTTTTTT	CASSNRDRVPGELFF
TRBV5-1	TRBJ1-2	.	.	TGCGCCAGCAGCTTGGATTTGGTTGGCTACACCTTC	CASSLDLVGYTF
TRBV3-1	TRBJ1-3	.	many	TGTGCCAGCAGCCAATTCGAGGGGGGCATATATTTT	CASSQFEGGIYF
TRBV20-1	TRBJ2-7	.	many	TGCAGTGCTAGCGGGACCTTCTCCTACGAGCAGTACTTC	CSASGTFSYEQYF
TRBV9	TRBJ2-5	TRBD2	.	TGTGCCAGCAGCGACGGACTAGCGGTCGGGACCCAGTACTTC	CASSDGLAVGTQYF
TRBV5-1	TRBJ2-1	.	few	TGCGCCAGCAGGGCGGTGACCTCCTACAATGAGCAGTTCTTC	CASRAVTSYNEQFF
TRBV7-2	TRBJ2-3	TRBD1	many	TGTGCCAGCAGCCCAAATGGACAGGGAACAGATACGCAGTATTTT	CASSPNGQGTDTQYF
TRBV4-3	TRBJ2-1	TRBD2	.	TGCGCCAGCAGCCAAGAGATGGGCGGGAGGACCTACAATGAGCAGTTCTTC	CASSQEMGGRTYNEQFF
TRBV6-1	TRBJ2-6	.	many	TGTGCCAGCAGTCCCCTGGGTCGGACTGGGGCCAACGTCCTGACTTTC	CASSPLGRTGANVLTF
TRBV7-9	TRBJ2-1	.	few	TGTGCCAGCAGCTTAGGGAGCTTAGATGAGCAGTTCTTC	CASSLGSLDEQFF
TRBV7-2	TRBJ2-1	TRBD1	many	TGTGCCAGCAGCTTGGGACAGGGGGCGTACAATGAGCAGTTCTTC	CASSLGQGAYNEQFF
TRBV2	TRBJ2-1	.	.	TGTGCCAGCAGTTCATCCCGACTAGGCGGATCCTACAATGAGCAGTTCTTC	CASSSSRLGGSYNEQFF
TRBV29-1	TRBJ2-5	TRBD1	.	TGCAGCGTTGCCCGGGACAGGGGGCGAGAGACCCAGTACTTC	CSVARDRGRETQYF
TRBV5-4	TRBJ2-3	TRBD2	.	TGTGCCAGCAGCATGACTAGCAAGGCAGATACGCAGTATTTT	CASSMTSKADTQYF
TRBV29-1	TRBJ2-1	.	few	TGCAGCGTTGACTATATGCTCCCCTACAATGAGCAGTTCTTC	CSVDYMLPYNEQFF
TRBV7-3	TRBJ1-6	.	many	TGTGCCAGCAGCTCGACAGGTCGAAATTCACCCCTCCACTTT	CASSSTGRNSPLHF
TRBV12-3/TRBV12-4	TRBJ1-1	TRBD1	.	TGTGCCAGCAGTCAGTTACAGGGGGGAGGCACTGAAGCTTTCTTT	CASSQLQGGGTEAFF
TRBV20-1	TRBJ2-3	.	.	TGCAGTGCTAGAGAGGCGGCAGATACGCAGTATTTT	CSAREAADTQYF
TRBV10-3	TRBJ2-7	.	few	TGTGCCATCAGTGAGCCCCCCCCCCCTTACTCCTACGAGCAGTACTTC	CAISEPPPPYSYEQYF
TRBV15	TRBJ2-6	.	.	TGTGCCACCAGCAGGGCGGCCAACGTCCTGACTTTC	CATSRAANVLTF
TRBV6-1	TRBJ2-3	TRBD2	.	TGTGCCAGCAGGCTAGGAGTGGCAGGGAGGGCGTATTTT	CASRLGVAGRAYF
TRBV4-2	TRBJ2-5	TRBD1	many	TGTGCCAGCAGCCAAGACGACAGGGGGCTTGAGACCCAGTACTTC	CASSQDDRGLETQYF
TRBV7-2	TRBJ2-5	.	.	TGTGCCAGCAGCTTAGGGGGAGACAGACCCTCAGAGACCCAGTACTTC	CASSLGGDRPSETQYF
TRBV20-1	TRBJ1-2	.	few	TGCAGTGCCCTGACAGATGGCTACACCTTC	CSALTDGYTF
TRBV3-1	TRBJ2-1	.	few	TGTGCCAGTGCCGTCTACAATGAGCAGTTCTTC	CASAVYNEQFF
TRBV7-6	TRBJ2-5	.	.	TGTGCCAGCATCTTAGTAAAAGAGACCCAGTACTTC	CASILVKETQYF
TRBV29-1	TRBJ1-1	.	few	TGCAGCGTCCTCGAGCGGACGAACACTGAAGCTTTCTTT	CSVLERTNTEAFF
TRBV20-1	TRBJ2-7	.	many	TGCAGTGCTACTGGGAGCTACGAGCAGTACTTC	CSATGSYEQYF
TRBV5-6	TRBJ2-1	TRBD2	many	TGTGCCAGCAGCTTGGACGAGCGGGGACAGCAGTTCTTC	CASSLDERGQQFF
TRBV7-2	TRBJ2-7	TRBD1	.	TGTGCCAGCAGCTTACTCCCGGGAAGACAGGGCGCCTACGAGCAGTACTTC	CASSLLPGRQGAYEQYF
TRBV24-1	TRBJ2-1	.	many	TGTGCCACCAGTGATGAAAAGAATGAGCAGTTCTTC	CATSDEKNEQFF
TRBV7-9	TRBJ2-1	.	.	TGTGCCAGCAGCTCAACCTCCGGGGTGAGAAATGAGCAGTTCTTC	CASSSTSGVRNEQFF
TRBV15	TRBJ2-5	.	.	TGTGCCACCAGCGGAGGGGGCCACCCGGGTGAGACCCAGTACTTC	CATSGGGHPGETQYF
TRBV10-3	TRBJ1-2	TRBD1	few	TGTGCCATCAGTGGACAGGGCTATGGCTACACCTTC	CAISGQGYGYTF
TRBV12-3/TRBV12-4	TRBJ2-7	.	.	TGTGCCAGTAAGGACCGAAACTCCTACGAGCAGTACTTC	CASKDRNSYEQYF
TRBV20-1	TRBJ2-3	.	.	TGCAGTGCTAGAGGACTTCTATCCACAGATACGCAGTATTTT	CSARGLLSTDTQYF
TRBV7-2	TRBJ2-7	.	few	TGTGCCAGCAGCTTAGTCGGTAGCGTACAACTGGAGCAGTACTTC	CASSLVGSVQLEQYF
TRBV7-3	TRBJ2-3	TRBD2	.	TGTGCCAGCAGTAGGGGACTAGCGGGAGGGTTGGGCACAGATACGCAGTATTTT	CASSRGLAGGLGTDTQYF
TRBV5-1	TRBJ2-5	.	few	TGCGCCAGCAGCTTCGGGCCCCGACAGGACGAGACCCAGTACTTC	CASSFGPRQDETQYF